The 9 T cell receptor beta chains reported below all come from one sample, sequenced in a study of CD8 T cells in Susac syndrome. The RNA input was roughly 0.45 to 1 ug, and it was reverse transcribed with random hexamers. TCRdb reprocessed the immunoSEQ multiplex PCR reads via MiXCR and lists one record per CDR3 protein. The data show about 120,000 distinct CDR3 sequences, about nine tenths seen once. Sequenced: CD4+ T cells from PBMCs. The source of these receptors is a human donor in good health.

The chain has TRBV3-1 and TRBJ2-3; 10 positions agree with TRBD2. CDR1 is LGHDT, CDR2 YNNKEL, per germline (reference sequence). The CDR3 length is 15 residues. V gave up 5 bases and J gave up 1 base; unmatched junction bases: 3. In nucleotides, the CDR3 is TGTGCCAGCAGCGCTAGCGGGGGTCGCACAGATACGCAGTATTTT. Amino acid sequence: CASSASGGRTDTQYF.

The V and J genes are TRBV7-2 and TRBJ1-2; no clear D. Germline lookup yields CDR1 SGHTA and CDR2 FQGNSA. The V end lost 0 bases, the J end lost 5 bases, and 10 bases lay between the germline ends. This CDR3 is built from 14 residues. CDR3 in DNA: TGTGCCAGCAGCTTAGCGGGCAGCGATTATGGCTACACCTTC. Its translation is CASSLAGSDYGYTF.

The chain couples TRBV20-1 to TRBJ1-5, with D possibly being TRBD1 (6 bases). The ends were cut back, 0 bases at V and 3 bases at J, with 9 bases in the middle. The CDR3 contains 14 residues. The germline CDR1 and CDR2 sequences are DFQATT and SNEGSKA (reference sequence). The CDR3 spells CSAREGADNQPQHF. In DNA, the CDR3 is TGCAGTGCTAGAGAGGGGGCGGACAATCAGCCCCAGCATTTT.

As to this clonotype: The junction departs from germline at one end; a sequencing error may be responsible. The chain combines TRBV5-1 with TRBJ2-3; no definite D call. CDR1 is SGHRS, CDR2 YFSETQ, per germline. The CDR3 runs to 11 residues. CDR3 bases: TGTGCCAGCAGCTCCGGAGATACGCAGTATTTT. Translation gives CASSSGDTQYF.

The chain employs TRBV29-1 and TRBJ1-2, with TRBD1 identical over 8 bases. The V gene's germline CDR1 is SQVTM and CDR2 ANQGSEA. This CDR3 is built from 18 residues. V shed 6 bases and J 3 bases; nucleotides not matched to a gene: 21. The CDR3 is CSVMAFKPGQAIDYGYTF. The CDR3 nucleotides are TGCAGCGTCATGGCGTTCAAACCGGGACAGGCTATTGACTATGGCTACACCTTC.

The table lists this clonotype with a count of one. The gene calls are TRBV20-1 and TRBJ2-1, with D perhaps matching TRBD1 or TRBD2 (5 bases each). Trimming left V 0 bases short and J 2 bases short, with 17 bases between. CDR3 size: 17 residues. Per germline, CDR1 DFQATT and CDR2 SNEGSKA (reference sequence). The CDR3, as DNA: TGCAGTGCTAGAGATAAGGCCCCCCTGGGGGCCTACAATGAGCAGTTCTTC. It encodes CSARDKAPLGAYNEQFF.

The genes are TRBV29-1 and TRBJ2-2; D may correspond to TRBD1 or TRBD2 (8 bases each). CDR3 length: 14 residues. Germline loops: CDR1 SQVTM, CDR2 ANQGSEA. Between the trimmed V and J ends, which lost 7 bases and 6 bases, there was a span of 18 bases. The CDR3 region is CSARGREDPGELFF. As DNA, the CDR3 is TGCAGCGCCAGGGGGCGGGAGGATCCCGGGGAGCTGTTTTTT.

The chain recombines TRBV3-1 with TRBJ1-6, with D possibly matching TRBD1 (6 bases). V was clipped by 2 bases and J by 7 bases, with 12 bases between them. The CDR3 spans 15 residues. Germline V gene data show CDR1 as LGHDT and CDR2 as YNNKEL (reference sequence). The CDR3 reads CASSQTQGPNSPLHF. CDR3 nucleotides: TGTGCCAGCAGCCAAACACAGGGACCCAATTCACCCCTCCACTTT.

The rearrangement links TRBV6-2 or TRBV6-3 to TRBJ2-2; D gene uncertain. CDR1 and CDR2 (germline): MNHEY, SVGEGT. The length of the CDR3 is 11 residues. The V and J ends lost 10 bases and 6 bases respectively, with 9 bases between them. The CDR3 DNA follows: TGTGCCAACAGCCCCCCCGGGGAGCTGTTTTTT. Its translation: CANSPPGELFF.